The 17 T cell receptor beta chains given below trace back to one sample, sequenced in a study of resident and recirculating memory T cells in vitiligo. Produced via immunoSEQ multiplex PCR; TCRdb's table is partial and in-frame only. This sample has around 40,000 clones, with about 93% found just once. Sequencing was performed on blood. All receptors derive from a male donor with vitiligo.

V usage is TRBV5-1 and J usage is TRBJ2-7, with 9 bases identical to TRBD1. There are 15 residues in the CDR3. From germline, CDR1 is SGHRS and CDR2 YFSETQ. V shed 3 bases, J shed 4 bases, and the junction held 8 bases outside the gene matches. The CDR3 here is CASSSSGTGLYEQYF. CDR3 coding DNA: TGCGCCAGCAGCTCTTCCGGGACAGGGCTATACGAGCAGTACTTC.

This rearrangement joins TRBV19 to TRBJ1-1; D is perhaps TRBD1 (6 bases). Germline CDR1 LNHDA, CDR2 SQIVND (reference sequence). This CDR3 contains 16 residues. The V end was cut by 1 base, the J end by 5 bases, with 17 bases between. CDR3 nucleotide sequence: TGTGCCAGTAGTATAGTTGGGGGGGGCGTGGGTACTGAAGCTTTCTTT. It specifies CASSIVGGGVGTEAFF.

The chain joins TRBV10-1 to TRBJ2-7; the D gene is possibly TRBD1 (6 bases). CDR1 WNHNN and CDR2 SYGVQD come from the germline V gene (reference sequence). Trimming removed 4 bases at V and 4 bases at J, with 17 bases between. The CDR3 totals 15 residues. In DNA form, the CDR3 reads TGCGCCAGCAGTGGCCGGGACACCCCCGGTTACGAGCAGTACTTC. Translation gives CASSGRDTPGYEQYF.

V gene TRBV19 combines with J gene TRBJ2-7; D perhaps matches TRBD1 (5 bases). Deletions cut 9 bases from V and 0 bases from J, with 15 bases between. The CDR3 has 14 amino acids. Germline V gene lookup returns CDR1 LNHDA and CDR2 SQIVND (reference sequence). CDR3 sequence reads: CASPPGYASYEQYF. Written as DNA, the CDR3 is TGTGCCAGCCCTCCAGGGTATGCCTCCTACGAGCAGTACTTC.

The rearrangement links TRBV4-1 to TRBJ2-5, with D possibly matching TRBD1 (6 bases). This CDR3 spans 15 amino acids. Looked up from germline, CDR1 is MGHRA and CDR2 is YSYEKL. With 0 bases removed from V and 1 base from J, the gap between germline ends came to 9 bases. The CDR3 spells CASSQDQGIQETQYF. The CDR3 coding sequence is TGCGCCAGCAGCCAAGACCAGGGGATCCAAGAGACCCAGTACTTC.

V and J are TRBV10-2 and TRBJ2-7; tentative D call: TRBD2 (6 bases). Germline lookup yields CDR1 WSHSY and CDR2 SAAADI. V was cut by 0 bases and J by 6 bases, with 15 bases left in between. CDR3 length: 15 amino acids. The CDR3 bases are TGCGCCAGCAGTGAGTCCGGAGGGGTGAGTGGCGAGCAGTACTTC. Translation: CASSESGGVSGEQYF.

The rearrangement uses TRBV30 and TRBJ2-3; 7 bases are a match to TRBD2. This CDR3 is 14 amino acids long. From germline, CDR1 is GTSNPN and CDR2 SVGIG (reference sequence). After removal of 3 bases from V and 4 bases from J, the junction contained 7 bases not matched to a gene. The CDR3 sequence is CAWSRRTSADTQYF. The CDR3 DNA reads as TGTGCCTGGAGCCGGAGGACTAGTGCAGATACGCAGTATTTT.

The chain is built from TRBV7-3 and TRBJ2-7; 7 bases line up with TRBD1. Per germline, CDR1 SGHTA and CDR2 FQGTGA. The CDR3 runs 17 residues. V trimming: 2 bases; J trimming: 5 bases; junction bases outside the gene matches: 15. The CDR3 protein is CASSLFGTWTGRDEQYF. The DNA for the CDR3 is TGTGCCAGCAGCTTATTCGGGACCTGGACAGGAAGGGACGAGCAGTACTTC.

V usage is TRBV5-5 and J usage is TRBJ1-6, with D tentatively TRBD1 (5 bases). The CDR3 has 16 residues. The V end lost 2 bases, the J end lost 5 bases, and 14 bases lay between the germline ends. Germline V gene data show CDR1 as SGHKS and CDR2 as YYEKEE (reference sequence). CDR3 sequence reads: CASSFFDSSNNSPLHF. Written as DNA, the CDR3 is TGTGCCAGCAGCTTTTTCGACAGCAGCAATAATTCACCCCTCCACTTT.

CDR3 nucleotide sequence: TGCGCCAGCAGCTTTAGCGGGCATACAGATACGCAGTATTTT. Translated, it gives CASSFSGHTDTQYF. The chain carries TRBV5-1 and TRBJ2-3; 7 bases agree with TRBD2. CDR3 length equals 14 residues. Germline V lookup: CDR1 SGHRS, CDR2 YFSETQ. J lost 3 bases, V lost 2 bases, and 3 bases had no gene match. Full variable domain (remainder filled in from reference TRBV5-1 and TRBJ2-3): KAGVTQTPRYLIKTRGQQVTLSCSPISGHRSVSWYQQTPGQGLQFLFEYFSETQRNKGNFPGRFSGRQFSNSRSEMNVSTLELGDSALYLCASSFSGHTDTQYFGPGTRLTVL.

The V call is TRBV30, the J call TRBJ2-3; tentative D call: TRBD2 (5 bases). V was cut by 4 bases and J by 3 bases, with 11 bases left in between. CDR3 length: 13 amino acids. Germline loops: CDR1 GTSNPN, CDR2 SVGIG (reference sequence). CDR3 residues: CAWNSDYTDTQYF. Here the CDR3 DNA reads TGTGCCTGGAATAGCGATTATACAGATACGCAGTATTTT.

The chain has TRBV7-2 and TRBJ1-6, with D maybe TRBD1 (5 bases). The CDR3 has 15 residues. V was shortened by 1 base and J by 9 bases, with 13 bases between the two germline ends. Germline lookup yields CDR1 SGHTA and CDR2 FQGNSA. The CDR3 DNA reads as TGTGCCAGCAGCTTAGAAAGGCCAGACAGTTCACCCCTCCACTTT. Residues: CASSLERPDSSPLHF.

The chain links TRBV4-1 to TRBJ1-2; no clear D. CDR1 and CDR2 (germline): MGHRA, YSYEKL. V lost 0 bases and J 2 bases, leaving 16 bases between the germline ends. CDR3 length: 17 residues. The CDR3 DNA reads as TGCGCCAGCAGCCAAGATCGGGAGGCAGCTCAAAACTATGGCTACACCTTC. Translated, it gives CASSQDREAAQNYGYTF.

The CDR3 is CAWSPRGTQYF. In nucleotides, the CDR3 is TGTGCCTGGAGCCCCAGGGGGACCCAGTACTTC. This chain links TRBV30 with TRBJ2-5, with a tentative D call TRBD1 (6 bases). Germline lookup yields CDR1 GTSNPN and CDR2 SVGIG (reference sequence). The CDR3 totals 11 residues. V lost 3 bases and J 7 bases, leaving 9 bases between the germline ends.

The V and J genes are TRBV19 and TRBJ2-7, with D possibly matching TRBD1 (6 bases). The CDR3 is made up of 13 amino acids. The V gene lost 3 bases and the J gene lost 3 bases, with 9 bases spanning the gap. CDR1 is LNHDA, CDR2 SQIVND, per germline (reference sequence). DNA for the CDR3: TGTGCCAGTAGTATCGGCAGGGGCTACGAGCAGTACTTC. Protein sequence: CASSIGRGYEQYF. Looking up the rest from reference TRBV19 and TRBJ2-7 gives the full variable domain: DGGITQSPKYLFRKEGQNVTLSCEQNLNHDAMYWYRQDPGQGLRLIYYSQIVNDFQKGDIAEGYSVSREKKESFPLTVTSAQKNPTAFYLCASSIGRGYEQYFGPGTRLTVT.

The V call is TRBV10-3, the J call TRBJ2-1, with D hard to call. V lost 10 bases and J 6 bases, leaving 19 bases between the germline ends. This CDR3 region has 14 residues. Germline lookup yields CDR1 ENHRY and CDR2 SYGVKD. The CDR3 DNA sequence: TGTGCCACCAAACGTACATTCGACTCCAATGAGCAGTTCTTC. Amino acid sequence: CATKRTFDSNEQFF.

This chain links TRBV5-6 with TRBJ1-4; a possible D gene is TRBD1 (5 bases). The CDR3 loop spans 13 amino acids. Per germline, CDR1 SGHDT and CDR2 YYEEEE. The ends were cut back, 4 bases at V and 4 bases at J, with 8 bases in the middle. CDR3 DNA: TGTGCCAGCAGCAGGGGTTATAATGAAAAACTGTTTTTT. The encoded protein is CASSRGYNEKLFF.